Listed below are T cell receptor beta chains from one sample, sequenced in a study of control samples from healthy donors and cancer patients. Data came from immunoSEQ multiplex PCR; TCRdb stores just in-frame clones and leaves some out. The sample records about 74,000 clones, approximately 90% being singletons. Material for sequencing was blood. These receptors originate from a woman aged 50 to 60 in good health. CDR3s include the opening cysteine and the closing phenylalanine or tryptophan. Each record gives: V gene, D gene, J gene, clone size, CDR3 protein, CDR3 DNA. D genes are given only for firm matches. Expanded clones are given a class, and other clones once, few, many or no size at all.

TRBV29-1	NA	TRBJ1-1	NA	CSVFGQSMNTEAFF	TGCAGCGTTTTTGGACAGTCGATGAACACTGAAGCTTTCTTT
TRBV9	NA	TRBJ2-1	NA	CASSVAAGLSNEQFF	TGTGCCAGCAGCGTAGCAGCGGGCCTTTCCAATGAGCAGTTCTTC
TRBV2	NA	TRBJ2-3	NA	CASSPSAYLTSTDTQYF	TGTGCCAGCAGCCCTAGCGCCTACTTAACTAGCACAGATACGCAGTATTTT
TRBV19	NA	TRBJ1-3	NA	CASSEGTGNTIYF	TGTGCCAGTAGTGAAGGGACTGGAAACACCATATATTTT
TRBV3-1/TRBV3-2	TRBD2	TRBJ2-3	once	CASSPGGDTQYF	TGTGCCAGCAGTCCGGGAGGAGATACGCAGTATTTT
TRBV5-4	NA	TRBJ2-4	NA	CASSLGLIGGTDIQYF	TGTGCCAGCAGCTTGGGTTTAATAGGGGGTACAGACATTCAGTACTTC
TRBV2	NA	TRBJ1-1	NA	CASSVGDEAFF	TGTGCCAGCAGTGTTGGGGATGAAGCTTTCTTT
TRBV19	NA	TRBJ2-1	NA	CASSISRTLTLNEQFF	TGTGCCAGTAGTATCTCTAGGACCCTCACTTTAAATGAGCAGTTCTTC
TRBV5-1	NA	TRBJ1-4	NA	CASSSATEGKLFF	TGCGCCAGCAGCTCAGCTACCGAGGGAAAACTGTTTTTT
TRBV6-1	NA	TRBJ1-1	once	CASSDRGLNTEAFF	TGTGCCAGCAGTGACCGGGGGCTGAACACTGAAGCTTTCTTT
TRBV5-4	NA	TRBJ2-1	NA	CASRPTLGADEQFF	TGTGCCAGCAGACCAACTCTAGGGGCCGATGAGCAGTTCTTC
TRBV10-3	NA	TRBJ2-7	NA	CAIAGGTVAYEQYF	TGTGCCATCGCCGGGGGGACAGTTGCCTACGAGCAGTACTTC
TRBV11-3	NA	TRBJ2-2	NA	CASSWGDGELFF	TGTGCCAGCAGCTGGGGAGACGGGGAGCTGTTTTTT
TRBV29-1	NA	TRBJ2-6	NA	CSTLSTGANVLTF	TGCAGCACCTTAAGCACCGGGGCCAACGTCCTGACTTTC
TRBV30	NA	TRBJ1-3	NA	CAWSWVSGNTIYF	TGTGCCTGGAGCTGGGTCTCTGGAAACACCATATATTTT